These T cell receptor beta chains were read from a single sample in a study of T-cell memory formation after mild COVID-19. MiXCR was run by TCRdb on the 5' RACE reads, yielding one entry per CDR3 protein. Counted here are some 120,000 distinct CDR3 sequences, about 5.9% occurring once; the ten biggest clones make up roughly 2.2%. Input material: PBMCs or a T cell subset sorted from them (not recorded which). These receptors originate from an adult woman who had mild COVID-19 (a few samples of this study predate the infection). Cell type and time point are not known. Each CDR3 is given with its conserved first and last residue. D genes are given only for firm matches. Only part of the rows carry a size: once, few, many, or a class if the clone is expanded.

D gene	clone size	V gene	J gene	CDR3 DNA	CDR3 protein
NA	many	TRBV7-2	TRBJ2-7	TGTGCCAGCAGCCCACAGATATTCTCCTACGAGCAGTACTTC	CASSPQIFSYEQYF
NA	many	TRBV7-8	TRBJ1-3	TGTGCCAGCAGCGAGCAGGGGCTGGGGAACACCATATATTTT	CASSEQGLGNTIYF
TRBD1	few	TRBV6-9	TRBJ1-5	TGTGCCAGCAGTTTCGGGGACAGAGAGAGCTATAGCAATCAGCCCCAGCATTTT	CASSFGDRESYSNQPQHF
NA	many	TRBV5-1	TRBJ2-1	TGCGCCAGCAGGACCGTGGCAGGCTCCTACAATGAGCAGTTCTTC	CASRTVAGSYNEQFF
NA	NA	TRBV3-1	TRBJ1-1	TGTGCCAGCAGCCAGGTACAGGGCTCCACTGAAGCTTTCTTT	CASSQVQGSTEAFF
NA	few	TRBV27	TRBJ2-4	TGTGCCAGCACCCTCCCGAGTTCTAAAAACATTCAGTACTTC	CASTLPSSKNIQYF
NA	many	TRBV11-2	TRBJ2-3	TGTGCCAGCACTCCTAGCACAGATACGCAGTATTTT	CASTPSTDTQYF
NA	few	TRBV7-3	TRBJ2-5	TGTGCCAGCAGCTTCTCTCTAGATGAGACCCAGTACTTC	CASSFSLDETQYF
NA	many	TRBV15	TRBJ2-7	TGTGCCACCAGCTCGACAGGATTTACCTACGAGCAGTACTTC	CATSSTGFTYEQYF
NA	NA	TRBV19	TRBJ2-5	TGTGCCAGTAGTATGACCAGCCAAGAGACCCAGTACTTC	CASSMTSQETQYF
NA	few	TRBV5-1	TRBJ2-7	TGCGCCAGCAGCTTGGGACAGGCCGACTCCTACGAGCAGTACTTC	CASSLGQADSYEQYF
NA	few	TRBV5-1	TRBJ2-6	TGCGCCAGCAGCTTGGTGGGACTTGGATCTGGGGCCAACGTCCTGACTTTC	CASSLVGLGSGANVLTF
NA	many	TRBV29-1	TRBJ2-7	TGCAGCGTTGAGGCTCCGCCTTCCTACGAGCAGTACTTC	CSVEAPPSYEQYF
NA	many	TRBV4-3	TRBJ2-2	TGCGCCAGCAGCCGGGACCCCCGGACCGGGGAGCTGTTTTTT	CASSRDPRTGELFF
NA	few	TRBV7-2	TRBJ2-5	TGTGCCAGCAGCGCAGGTCCAAGGGAGACCCAGTACTTC	CASSAGPRETQYF
TRBD1	few	TRBV7-9	TRBJ2-7	TGTGCCAGCAGCCAACCGGGACAGGGGAACGAGCAGTACTTC	CASSQPGQGNEQYF
NA	NA	TRBV3-1	TRBJ2-5	TGTGCCAGCAGCCGAGCGCTGGGGTCGACCCAGTACTTC	CASSRALGSTQYF
TRBD2	few	TRBV12-3/TRBV12-4	TRBJ2-3	TGTGCCAGCAGTTCAGCGGGGGGTATCACAGATACGCAGTATTTT	CASSSAGGITDTQYF
TRBD2	many	TRBV10-3	TRBJ2-7	TGTGCCATCAGTGAGGTTAGCGGGAGACGATCCCTCTACGAGCAGTACTTC	CAISEVSGRRSLYEQYF
TRBD1	few	TRBV2	TRBJ1-1	TGTGCCAGCAGATCCGATGGACAGGGGACAACTGAAGCTTTCTTT	CASRSDGQGTTEAFF
NA	many	TRBV30	TRBJ1-2	TGTGCCTGGAGCTGGGGGGCCCCTGGCTACACCTTC	CAWSWGAPGYTF
NA	NA	TRBV12-3/TRBV12-4	TRBJ2-7	TGTGCCAGCATGGTAGCAGGGGCAGCAGCCTACGAGCAGTACTTC	CASMVAGAAAYEQYF
TRBD2	few	TRBV4-2	TRBJ2-3	TGTGCCAGCAGCCCGATGGGGACTAGCGGGGGCACAGATACGCAGTATTTT	CASSPMGTSGGTDTQYF
NA	NA	TRBV7-2	TRBJ1-4	TGTGCCAGCAGCTTAGCAGGGGGAAATGAAAAACTGTTTTTT	CASSLAGGNEKLFF
NA	many	TRBV6-5	TRBJ2-3	TGTGCCAGCAGGCGTGGGATTAGCACAGATACGCAGTATTTT	CASRRGISTDTQYF
TRBD2	NA	TRBV5-1	TRBJ2-1	TGCGCCAGCAGCTTAACTAGCGGAAGCAATGAGCAGTTCTTC	CASSLTSGSNEQFF
TRBD1	many	TRBV5-6	TRBJ2-3	TGTGCCAGCAGCCGCACTGACAGGGGAGCGACAGATACGCAGTATTTT	CASSRTDRGATDTQYF